The 32 T cell receptor beta chains given below trace back to one sample, sequenced in a study of blood T cell repertoires in COVID-19. TCRdb's table, derived via immunoSEQ multiplex PCR, lists solely in-frame clones and lacks some. Of more than 50,000 clones listed, roughly 74% are singletons. Input material: peripheral blood. Receptors were obtained from a woman of 80 years or more with acute or convalescent COVID-19.

This clone was seen a handful of times. The CDR3 sequence: CATAQGTINQPQHF. CDR3 in DNA: TGTGCCACCGCACAGGGGACGATCAATCAGCCCCAGCATTTT. The genes are TRBV28 and TRBJ1-5; 7 bases align to TRBD1. The CDR3 runs 14 residues. The germline gives CDR1 MDHEN, CDR2 SYDVKM. J was trimmed by 3 bases and V by 10 bases; bases with no gene match: 9.

V usage is TRBV28 and J usage is TRBJ1-5; D uncertain. V lost 6 bases to trimming and J lost 3 bases, with 12 bases between them. Germline lookup yields CDR1 MDHEN and CDR2 SYDVKM. CDR3 size: 14 residues. The CDR3 is CASRRDINNQPQHF. The CDR3 DNA reads as TGTGCCAGCAGACGAGACATAAACAATCAGCCCCAGCATTTT.

Worth noting for this clone: One junction end does not reproduce the germline sequence, and a read error may be involved. This chain joins TRBV5-1 and TRBJ1-1, with D possibly being TRBD1 (5 bases). This CDR3 is 14 amino acids long. Germline V gene sequence: CDR1 SGHRS, CDR2 YFSETQ. The CDR3 loop is CASRLGLSVTEAFF. The CDR3 coding sequence is TGCGCCAGCAGGTTGGGGCTTTCTGTAACTGAAGCTTTCTTT.

The DNA of the CDR3 is TGTGCCAGCAGCCCGCTCGGGGGGAATCAGCCCCAGCATTTT. Amino acids: CASSPLGGNQPQHF. The rearrangement links TRBV27 to TRBJ1-5, with D maybe TRBD1 (5 bases). The CDR3 runs to 14 residues. V was shortened by 6 bases and J by 4 bases, with 13 bases between the two germline ends. Germline CDR1 reads MNHEY; CDR2 reads SMNVEV (reference sequence).

The rearrangement joins TRBV12-3 or TRBV12-4 to TRBJ2-1, with TRBD2 matching over 8 bases. V gave up 5 bases and J gave up 12 bases; unmatched junction bases: 6. The CDR3 has 12 residues. The CDR3 DNA is TGTGCCAGCAGTCCCGGGGGGGTATGGCAGTTCTTC. Its protein product is CASSPGGVWQFF.

This sequence joins TRBV11-2 and TRBJ2-5; TRBD1 might be the D (6 bases). This CDR3 region has 15 residues. Trimming took 1 base from V and 2 from J, leaving 11 bases between them. Germline V lookup: CDR1 SGHAT, CDR2 FQNNGV. CDR3 bases: TGTGCCAGCAGCTTAGTTGTAGGGGGACAAGAGACCCAGTACTTC. Its protein product is CASSLVVGGQETQYF.

The V call is TRBV3-1 (or the pseudogene TRBV3-2), the J call TRBJ1-1; D perhaps matches TRBD1 (5 bases). Trimming cost V 0 bases and J 0 bases, with 17 bases left between them. The CDR3 sequence is 18 residues long. Germline loops: CDR1 LGHDT, CDR2 YNNKEL (reference sequence). CDR3 sequence: CASSQDQEGHLMNTEAFF. Here the CDR3 DNA reads TGTGCCAGCAGCCAAGATCAGGAGGGGCACCTCATGAACACTGAAGCTTTCTTT.

CDR3 DNA sequence: TGTGCCATCAGTGCGGCGGGGGCTAATGAAAAACTGTTTTTT. It codes for CAISAAGANEKLFF. The V gene is TRBV10-3, the J gene TRBJ1-4; tentative D call: TRBD1 (5 bases). The CDR3 is made up of 14 amino acids. CDR1 and CDR2 (germline): ENHRY, SYGVKD. Trimming pared 4 bases from V and 3 bases from J, leaving 9 bases between.

The V and J genes are TRBV6-1 and TRBJ2-7; 7 nucleotides align to TRBD2. V shed 4 bases, J shed 0 bases, and the junction held 9 bases outside the gene matches. CDR1 is MNHNS, CDR2 SASEGT, per germline. The CDR3 sequence is 16 residues long. The CDR3 sequence is CASSALGRGSSYEQYF. The CDR3 DNA reads as TGTGCCAGCAGTGCCTTGGGGCGGGGGAGCTCCTACGAGCAGTACTTC.

V and J are TRBV19 and TRBJ2-3; the match to TRBD2 covers 11 bases. Germline loops: CDR1 LNHDA, CDR2 SQIVND (reference sequence). The ends lost 5 bases at V and 4 bases at J; junction bases unmatched: 11. This CDR3 contains 17 residues. For the CDR3, the DNA is TGTGCCAGTAGTCTCGGTTTAGCGGGAGGGCTTCCAGATACGCAGTATTTT. Protein: CASSLGLAGGLPDTQYF. The full variable domain, rest sourced from reference TRBV19 and TRBJ2-3, is DGGITQSPKYLFRKEGQNVTLSCEQNLNHDAMYWYRQDPGQGLRLIYYSQIVNDFQKGDIAEGYSVSREKKESFPLTVTSAQKNPTAFYLCASSLGLAGGLPDTQYFGPGTRLTVL.

V usage is TRBV7-2 and J usage is TRBJ2-5; 7 bases fit TRBD1. Germline CDR1 and CDR2: SGHTA and FQGNSA. The trim removed 1 base at V and 5 bases at J, leaving 4 bases unmatched. The CDR3 is made up of 14 amino acids. CDR3 bases: TGTGCCAGCAGCTTAGTTATAGGGGGCGAGACCCAGTACTTC. As protein: CASSLVIGGETQYF.

The rearrangement joins TRBV28 to TRBJ1-2; possibly TRBD1 for D (5 bases). CDR3 length equals 16 residues. CDR1 is MDHEN, CDR2 SYDVKM, per germline. V dropped 2 bases and J dropped 6 bases, with 19 bases sitting between them. This chain's CDR3 is CASSLNYGLGGDGYTF. The CDR3 DNA is TGTGCCAGCAGTTTAAATTACGGCCTGGGGGGGGATGGCTACACCTTC.

The chain carries TRBV19 and TRBJ1-2, with D possibly matching TRBD1 (5 bases). V shed 8 bases and J shed 6 bases, with 16 bases lying between them. Germline CDR1 LNHDA, CDR2 SQIVND (reference sequence). This CDR3 contains 13 residues. The CDR3 region has the DNA TGTGCCAGTCGCGGGGGTCAAGGCGATGGCTACACCTTC. Its translation is CASRGGQGDGYTF.

The chain recombines TRBV5-1 with TRBJ1-2; 9 nucleotides agree with TRBD1. Germline V gene data show CDR1 as SGHRS and CDR2 as YFSETQ. The CDR3 loop spans 15 amino acids. Unmatched junction bases numbered 9, after V lost 6 bases and J lost 3 bases. The CDR3 protein is CASNTGGAVDYGYTF. The CDR3 DNA follows: TGCGCCAGCAACACAGGGGGCGCCGTGGACTATGGCTACACCTTC.

The rearrangement joins TRBV28 to TRBJ2-1; TRBD1 aligns across 9 bases. The CDR3 has 13 residues. Per the germline V gene, CDR1 is MDHEN and CDR2 is SYDVKM. The trim removed 4 bases at V and 10 bases at J, leaving 5 bases unmatched. This chain's CDR3 is CASSSGQGWEQFF. The CDR3 bases are TGTGCCAGCAGTTCGGGACAGGGTTGGGAGCAGTTCTTC.

The chain has TRBV5-6 and TRBJ2-5; possibly TRBD2 for D (6 bases). This CDR3 has 14 amino acids. CDR1 is SGHDT, CDR2 YYEEEE, per germline. V gave up 5 bases and J gave up 7 bases, with 18 bases separating them. The CDR3 reads CASSRDGGLGTQYF. CDR3 bases: TGTGCCAGCAGTCGGGACGGAGGGCTGGGGACCCAGTACTTC. The full variable domain, its missing parts supplied by reference TRBV5-6 and TRBJ2-5, is DAGVTQSPTHLIKTRGQQVTLRCSPKSGHDTVSWYQQALGQGPQFIFQYYEEEERQRGNFPDRFSGHQFPNYSSELNVNALLLGDSALYLCASSRDGGLGTQYFGPGTRLLVL.

The chain employs TRBV9 and TRBJ2-6, with 8 positions matching TRBD1. J lost 2 bases, V lost 3 bases, and 4 bases had no gene match. Germline V CDR1 and CDR2: SGDLS, YYNGEE. The CDR3 sequence is 16 residues long. The CDR3 region has the DNA TGTGCCAGCAGCGAGACGACAGGGGCTGGGGCCAACGTCCTGACTTTC. Its translation is CASSETTGAGANVLTF.

The genes are TRBV4-3 and TRBJ2-2; 7 nucleotides line up with TRBD2. The V gene end was trimmed by 0 bases and the J gene end by 3 bases; junction bases not matched to a gene: 4. The CDR3 is 16 residues long. The germline gives CDR1 LGHNA, CDR2 YSLEER. CDR3 protein: CASSQDRGGDTGELFF. For the CDR3, the DNA is TGCGCCAGCAGCCAAGATAGGGGAGGGGACACCGGGGAGCTGTTTTTT.

The V and J genes are TRBV5-1 and TRBJ1-1; TRBD1 is a possible D gene (6 bases). V was pared by 10 bases and J by 3 bases, with 28 bases between. This CDR3 comprises 17 residues. Germline CDR1 and CDR2: SGHRS and YFSETQ. CDR3 protein: CAPRGPGAGAGDTEAFF. For the CDR3, the DNA is TGCGCCCCCCGCGGGCCGGGGGCCGGGGCGGGGGACACTGAAGCTTTCTTT.

This sequence joins TRBV28 and TRBJ2-7; D perhaps matches TRBD1 (6 bases). V was cut by 6 bases and J by 6 bases, with 15 bases left in between. Germline loops: CDR1 MDHEN, CDR2 SYDVKM. The CDR3 is 13 amino acids. CDR3 protein: CASRELTGLEQYF. The DNA of the CDR3 is TGTGCCAGCAGAGAACTTACAGGGCTCGAGCAGTACTTC.

This clone was seen a few times. The chain is built from TRBV2 and TRBJ1-3; TRBD1 might be the D (5 bases). The ends were cut back, 7 bases at V and 2 bases at J, with 15 bases in the middle. Per the germline V gene, CDR1 is SNHLY and CDR2 is FYNNEI. The CDR3 contains 15 residues. Written as DNA, the CDR3 is TGTGCCAGCACCGTCGGGGGGAGCGCTGGAAACACCATATATTTT. This codes for CASTVGGSAGNTIYF.

The gene calls are TRBV12-3 or TRBV12-4 and TRBJ1-6; D uncertain. The CDR3 has 12 amino acids. V was clipped by 7 bases and J by 14 bases, with 15 bases between them. CDR3 in amino acids: CASIQPGGALHF. The CDR3 DNA sequence: TGTGCCAGCATACAGCCTGGCGGGGCCCTCCACTTT.

The chain recombines TRBV28 with TRBJ1-1, with D perhaps matching TRBD1 (6 bases). The CDR3 is made up of 15 amino acids. The germline V gene encodes CDR1 MDHEN and CDR2 SYDVKM. The ends were cut back, 5 bases at V and 1 base at J, with 14 bases in the middle. CDR3 nucleotides: TGTGCCAGCAGTCCTGGGGGCATAAAGAACACTGAAGCTTTCTTT. This sequence encodes CASSPGGIKNTEAFF.

The chain has TRBV11-3 and TRBJ2-5; maybe TRBD2 (6 bases). The CDR3 totals 14 residues. Germline lookup yields CDR1 SGHNT and CDR2 YENEEA. V lost 6 bases and J 1 base, leaving 12 bases between the germline ends. Here the CDR3 reads CASSSRDFQETQYF. CDR3 nucleotide sequence: TGTGCCAGCAGTTCCCGGGACTTCCAAGAGACCCAGTACTTC.

V is TRBV7-2 and J is TRBJ2-5; 7 bases are a match to TRBD1. The CDR3 runs 12 residues. The V segment lost 9 bases and the J segment 3 bases; nucleotides outside the gene matches: 4. CDR1 and CDR2 (germline): SGHTA, FQGNSA. CDR3 region: CASDRVEETQYF. For the CDR3, the DNA is TGTGCCAGTGACAGGGTAGAAGAGACCCAGTACTTC.

The rearrangement joins TRBV19 to TRBJ2-5, with TRBD2 as a possible D gene (6 bases). Germline V lookup: CDR1 LNHDA, CDR2 SQIVND (reference sequence). CDR3 length: 11 residues. V was cut by 7 bases and J by 11 bases, with 14 bases left in between. The CDR3 DNA reads as TGTGCCAGTACCTCCGGACTAAAGCAGTACTTC. Protein product: CASTSGLKQYF.

In its sample, this clone was seen a few times. This chain uses TRBV4-1 with TRBJ2-7, with 7 bases matching TRBD2. The CDR3 contains 15 residues. The germline V gene has CDR1 MGHRA and CDR2 YSYEKL. The J segment lost 4 bases and the V segment lost 1 base, leaving 7 bases of the junction unmatched. This CDR3 reads CASSQGGSGVYEQYF. The CDR3 DNA is TGCGCCAGCAGCCAAGGAGGCAGCGGGGTTTACGAGCAGTACTTC.

This chain connects TRBV9 to TRBJ2-7; the match to TRBD2 covers 9 bases. This CDR3 spans 15 amino acids. The germline CDR1 and CDR2 sequences are SGDLS and YYNGEE. The V gene end was trimmed by 0 bases and the J gene end by 6 bases; junction bases not matched to a gene: 7. DNA of the CDR3: TGTGCCAGCAGCGTAGCCTCAGCGGGAGGACTCGAGCAGTACTTC. Its translation is CASSVASAGGLEQYF.

The chain carries TRBV7-2 and TRBJ2-7, with 10 bases fitting TRBD2. J was trimmed by 6 bases and V by 1 base; bases with no gene match: 6. Germline V lookup: CDR1 SGHTA, CDR2 FQGNSA. This CDR3 is 15 amino acids long. The DNA for the CDR3 is TGTGCCAGCAGCTTAGTGGCTAGCGGGAGAGGCGAGCAGTACTTC. Protein: CASSLVASGRGEQYF. Complete variable domain (other parts from reference TRBV7-2 and TRBJ2-7): GAGVSQSPSNKVTEKGKDVELRCDPISGHTALYWYRQSLGQGLEFLIYFQGNSAPDKSGLPSDRFSAERTGGSVSTLTIQRTQQEDSAVYLCASSLVASGRGEQYFGPGTRLTVT.

The V gene is TRBV5-5, the J gene TRBJ1-4; D is ambiguous. Germline V gene sequence: CDR1 SGHKS, CDR2 YYEKEE (reference sequence). This CDR3 is built from 15 residues. Trimming shortened V by 4 bases and J by 2 bases, and 12 bases separated the two germline ends. The CDR3, as DNA: TGTGCCAGCAGCCTCGAGGGCCTCACTAATGAAAAACTGTTTTTT. It translates to CASSLEGLTNEKLFF. The variable domain in full, with the rest retrieved from reference TRBV5-5 and TRBJ1-4, is DAGVTQSPTHLIKTRGQQVTLRCSPISGHKSVSWYQQVLGQGPQFIFQYYEKEERGRGNFPDRFSARQFPNYSSELNVNALLLGDSALYLCASSLEGLTNEKLFFGSGTQLSVL.

This chain connects TRBV5-1 to TRBJ2-1; D possibly corresponds to TRBD1 (6 bases). CDR1 is SGHRS and CDR2 is YFSETQ in the germline V gene. CDR3 length equals 15 residues. Trimming took off 3 bases at V and 0 bases at J, with 10 bases between the two ends. DNA for the CDR3: TGCGCCAGCAGCTGGACAGCGAGCTCCTACAATGAGCAGTTCTTC. Residues: CASSWTASSYNEQFF.

The sample holds one count of this clone. The rearrangement links TRBV28 to TRBJ2-2; a possible D gene is TRBD2 (5 bases). V lost 3 bases, J lost 3 bases, and 11 bases lay in between. The CDR3 is 15 residues long. CDR1 and CDR2 (germline): MDHEN, SYDVKM. The CDR3 DNA reads as TGTGCCAGCAGTTTGTTGGTCGGGGACACCGGGGAGCTGTTTTTT. Its translation: CASSLLVGDTGELFF.